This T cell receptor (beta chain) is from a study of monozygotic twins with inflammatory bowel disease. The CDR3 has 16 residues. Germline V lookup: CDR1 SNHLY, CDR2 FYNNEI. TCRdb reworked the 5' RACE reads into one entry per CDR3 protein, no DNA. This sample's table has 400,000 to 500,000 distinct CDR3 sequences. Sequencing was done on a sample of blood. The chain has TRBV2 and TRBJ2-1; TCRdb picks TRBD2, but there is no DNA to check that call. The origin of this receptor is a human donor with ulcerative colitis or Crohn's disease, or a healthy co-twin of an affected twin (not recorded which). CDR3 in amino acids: CASTQGASGSVDEQFF. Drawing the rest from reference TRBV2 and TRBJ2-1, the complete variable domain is EPEVTQTPSHQVTQMGQEVILRCVPISNHLYFYWYRQILGQKVEFLVSFYNNEISEKSEIFDDQFSVERPDGSNFTLKIRSTKLEDSAMYFCASTQGASGSVDEQFFGPGTRLTVL.